The 13 T cell receptor beta chains reported below all come from one sample, sequenced in a study of cytomegalovirus exposure and HLA in healthy donors. The study ran its PCR with 60 Vbeta and 13 Jbeta primers. This table comes from immunoSEQ multiplex PCR, and its TCRdb copy is limited to in-frame clones, with some not included. The data contain fewer than 85,000 clones, around three quarters of them singletons. The sample taken for sequencing was PBMCs. All receptors come from a man aged 35 to 55 in good health and CMV-seronegative.

A single count supports this clone. The chain is built from TRBV30 and TRBJ1-2; the D is unclear. CDR3 length: 11 residues. Germline V gene sequence: CDR1 GTSNPN, CDR2 SVGIG (reference sequence). V lost 2 bases, J lost 4 bases, and 5 bases lay in between. The CDR3 loop reads CAWSQSYGYTF. The CDR3 DNA is TGTGCCTGGAGTCAATCCTATGGCTACACCTTC.

Only one count was recorded for this clone. The chain employs TRBV6-5 and TRBJ1-2, with a possible D match to TRBD1 (6 bases). The germline V and J ends were trimmed by 6 bases and 3 bases, with 14 bases remaining between them. CDR1 is MNHEY and CDR2 is SVGAGI in the germline V gene. The length of the CDR3 is 14 residues. The CDR3 coding sequence is TGTGCCAGCAGCCCAGGGGATTGGGACTATGGCTACACCTTC. Its translation: CASSPGDWDYGYTF.

This chain connects TRBV6-5 to TRBJ1-5; tentative D call: TRBD1 (6 bases). The V end lost 4 bases, the J end lost 5 bases, and 12 bases lay between the germline ends. CDR3 length equals 14 residues. The germline gives CDR1 MNHEY, CDR2 SVGAGI. CDR3 nucleotide sequence: TGTGCCAGCAGTTGGTTCAGGGGTGATCAGCCCCAGCATTTT. It codes for CASSWFRGDQPQHF.

J is TRBJ1-4 and V is TRBV6-5; D may be TRBD1 (5 bases). Deletions cut 3 bases from V and 8 bases from J, with 16 bases between. This CDR3 spans 15 amino acids. CDR1 MNHEY and CDR2 SVGAGI come from the germline V gene. The CDR3 spells CASSYSSREGEKLFF. CDR3 nucleotide sequence: TGTGCCAGCAGTTATTCCTCCAGGGAGGGCGAAAAACTGTTTTTT.

This sequence joins TRBV7-2 and TRBJ2-7, with D perhaps TRBD1 (5 bases). V dropped 1 base and J dropped 1 base, with 8 bases sitting between them. CDR1 and CDR2 from the germline V gene are SGHTA and FQGNSA. The CDR3 covers 14 residues. CDR3 sequence: CASSLGPGSYEQYF. Here the CDR3 DNA reads TGTGCCAGCAGCTTAGGTCCAGGGTCCTACGAGCAGTACTTC.

The V and J genes are TRBV5-6 and TRBJ1-1; weak D call: TRBD1 (5 bases). From germline, CDR1 is SGHDT and CDR2 YYEEEE. This CDR3 has 14 residues. Trimming removed 4 bases from V and 1 base from J, with 11 bases in between. The DNA of the CDR3 is TGTGCCAGCAGCACCGGAGGGGCGAACACTGAAGCTTTCTTT. It translates to CASSTGGANTEAFF.

As DNA, the CDR3 is TGCGCCAGCAGCCAAGCCGGGGGGCCTGAGGGCTACACCTTC. As protein: CASSQAGGPEGYTF. V gene TRBV4-3 combines with J gene TRBJ1-2; perhaps TRBD1 as D (6 bases). The germline V gene has CDR1 LGHNA and CDR2 YSLEER. The V and J ends lost 1 base and 8 bases respectively, with 14 bases between them. The CDR3 length is 14 residues.

The rearrangement links TRBV6-6 to TRBJ1-3; weak D call: TRBD1 (5 bases). The V end lost 6 bases, the J end lost 0 bases, and 12 bases lay between the germline ends. In germline, CDR1 is MNHNY, CDR2 SVGAGI (reference sequence). This CDR3 has 15 amino acids. The CDR3 DNA sequence: TGTGCCAGCAGCTCTAAGGGGAACTCTGGAAACACCATATATTTT. Its protein product is CASSSKGNSGNTIYF.

This clone was counted between two and nine times. The chain uses TRBV6-4 and TRBJ2-3, with 8 bases matching TRBD2. The CDR3 loop spans 16 amino acids. Germline values: CDR1 MRHNA, CDR2 SNTAGT. Germline trimming cut 0 bases from V and 3 bases from J; bases unmatched to any gene: 5. CDR3 region: CASSDSTGGGTDTQYF. CDR3 bases: TGTGCCAGCAGTGACTCTACAGGCGGGGGGACAGATACGCAGTATTTT.

The J gene is TRBJ2-7, the V gene TRBV29-1; possible D gene TRBD1, 6 bases. Trimming took off 7 bases at V and 2 bases at J, with 18 bases between the two ends. CDR3 size: 14 residues. Germline values: CDR1 SQVTM, CDR2 ANQGSEA. The CDR3 DNA reads TGCAGCGCCGTCCCCGACAGGAGAACCTACGAGCAGTACTTC. It yields the protein CSAVPDRRTYEQYF.

The J gene is TRBJ2-2, the V gene TRBV2; 9 bases fit TRBD2. Germline V gene lookup returns CDR1 SNHLY and CDR2 FYNNEI. With V trimmed by 2 bases and J by 5 bases, 6 bases remained unmatched. This CDR3 is 16 amino acids long. The CDR3: CASSEMSSGVTGELFF. The CDR3 nucleotides read TGTGCCAGCAGTGAAATGTCTAGCGGGGTGACCGGGGAGCTGTTTTTT.

V is TRBV5-1 and J is TRBJ2-2; no clear D. The CDR3 length is 16 residues. Trimming stripped 4 bases from V and 5 bases from J, with 18 bases between. CDR1 and CDR2 (germline): SGHRS, YFSETQ. The CDR3 sequence: CASSEAPDWLTGELFF. The CDR3 DNA follows: TGCGCCAGCAGCGAAGCCCCCGATTGGTTAACCGGGGAGCTGTTTTTT.

The chain has TRBV28 and TRBJ1-2; perhaps TRBD1 as D (5 bases). The CDR3 has 15 amino acids. V gave up 3 bases and J gave up 8 bases, with 19 bases separating them. Germline V lookup: CDR1 MDHEN, CDR2 SYDVKM. The CDR3 loop is CASSFSRRQSMGYTF. CDR3 bases: TGTGCCAGCAGTTTTTCCCGTCGACAGTCTATGGGCTACACCTTC.